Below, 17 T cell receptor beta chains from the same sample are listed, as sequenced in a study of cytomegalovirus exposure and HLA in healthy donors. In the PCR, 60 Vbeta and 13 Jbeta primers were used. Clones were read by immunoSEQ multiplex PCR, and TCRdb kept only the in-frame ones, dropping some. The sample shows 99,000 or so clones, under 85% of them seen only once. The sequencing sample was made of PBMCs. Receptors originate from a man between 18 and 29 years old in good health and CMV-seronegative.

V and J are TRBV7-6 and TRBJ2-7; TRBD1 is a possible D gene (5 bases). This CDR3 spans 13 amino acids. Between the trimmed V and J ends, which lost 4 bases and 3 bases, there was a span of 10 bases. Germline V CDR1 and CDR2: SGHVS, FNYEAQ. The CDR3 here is CASSWGRFYEQYF. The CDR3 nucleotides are TGTGCCAGCAGCTGGGGCAGGTTCTACGAGCAGTACTTC.

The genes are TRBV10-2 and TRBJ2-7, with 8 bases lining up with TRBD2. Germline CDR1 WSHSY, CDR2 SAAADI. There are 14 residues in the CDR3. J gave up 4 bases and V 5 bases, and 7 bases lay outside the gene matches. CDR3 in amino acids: CASSTGTRVYEQYF. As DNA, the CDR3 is TGCGCCAGCAGTACCGGGACTAGAGTTTACGAGCAGTACTTC.

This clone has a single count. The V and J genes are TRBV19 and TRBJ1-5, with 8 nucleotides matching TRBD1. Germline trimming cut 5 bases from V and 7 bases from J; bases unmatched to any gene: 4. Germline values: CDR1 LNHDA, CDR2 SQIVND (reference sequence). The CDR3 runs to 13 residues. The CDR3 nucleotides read TGTGCCAGTAGTTGGACAGGGTGGCAGCCCCAGCATTTT. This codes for CASSWTGWQPQHF.

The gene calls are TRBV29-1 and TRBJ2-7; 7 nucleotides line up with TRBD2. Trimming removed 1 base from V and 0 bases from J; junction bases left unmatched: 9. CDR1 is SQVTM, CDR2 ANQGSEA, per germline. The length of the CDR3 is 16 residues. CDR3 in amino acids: CSVEGYVGGSSYEQYF. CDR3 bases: TGCAGCGTTGAAGGGTATGTGGGGGGGAGCTCCTACGAGCAGTACTTC.

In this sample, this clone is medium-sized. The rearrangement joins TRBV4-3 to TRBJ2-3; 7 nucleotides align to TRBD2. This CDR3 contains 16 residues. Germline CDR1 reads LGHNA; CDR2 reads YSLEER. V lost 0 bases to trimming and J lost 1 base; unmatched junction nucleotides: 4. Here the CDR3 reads CASSQDTAGGTDTQYF. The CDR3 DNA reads TGCGCCAGCAGCCAAGATACGGCGGGGGGCACAGATACGCAGTATTTT.

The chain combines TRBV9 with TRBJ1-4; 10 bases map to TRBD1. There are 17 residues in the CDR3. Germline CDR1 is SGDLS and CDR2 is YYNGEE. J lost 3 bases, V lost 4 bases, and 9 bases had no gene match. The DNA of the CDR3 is TGTGCCAGCAGCCCATGGACAGGGGGGAGGTCTAATGAAAAACTGTTTTTT. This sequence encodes CASSPWTGGRSNEKLFF.

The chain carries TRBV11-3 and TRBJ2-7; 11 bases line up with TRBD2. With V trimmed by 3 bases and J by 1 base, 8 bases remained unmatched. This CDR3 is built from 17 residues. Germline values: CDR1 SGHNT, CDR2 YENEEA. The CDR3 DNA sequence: TGTGCCAGCAGCTTTCCGGGACTAGCGGATTCTTCCTACGAGCAGTACTTC. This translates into CASSFPGLADSSYEQYF.

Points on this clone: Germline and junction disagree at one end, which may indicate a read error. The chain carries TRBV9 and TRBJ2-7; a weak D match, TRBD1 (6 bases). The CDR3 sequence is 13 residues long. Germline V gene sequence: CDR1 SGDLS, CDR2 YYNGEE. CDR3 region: CASHPGPRGDKDF. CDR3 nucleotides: TGTGCCAGCCATCCCGGCCCCCGAGGGGACAAGGACTTC.

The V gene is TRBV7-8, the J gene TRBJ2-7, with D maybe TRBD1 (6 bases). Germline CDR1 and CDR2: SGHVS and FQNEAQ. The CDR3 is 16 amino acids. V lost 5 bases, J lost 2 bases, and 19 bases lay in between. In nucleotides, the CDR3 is TGTGCCAGCAGCCCAAGGGTAGGGACACTAGCCTACGAGCAGTACTTC. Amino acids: CASSPRVGTLAYEQYF.

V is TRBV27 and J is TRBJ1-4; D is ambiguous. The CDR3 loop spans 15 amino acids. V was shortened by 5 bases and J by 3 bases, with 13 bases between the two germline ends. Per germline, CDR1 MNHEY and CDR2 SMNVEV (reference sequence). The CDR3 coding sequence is TGTGCCAGCAGTGGGCTCGGATTTGCTAATGAAAAACTGTTTTTT. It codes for CASSGLGFANEKLFF.

The CDR3 is CASSSTGGRGYTF. The CDR3 bases are TGTGCCAGCAGCTCGACAGGGGGCAGGGGCTACACCTTC. The J gene is TRBJ1-2, the V gene TRBV5-4; 10 bases agree with TRBD1. CDR3 size: 13 residues. Germline V gene sequence: CDR1 SGHNT, CDR2 YYREEE (reference sequence). Unmatched junction bases numbered 4, after V lost 3 bases and J lost 8 bases.

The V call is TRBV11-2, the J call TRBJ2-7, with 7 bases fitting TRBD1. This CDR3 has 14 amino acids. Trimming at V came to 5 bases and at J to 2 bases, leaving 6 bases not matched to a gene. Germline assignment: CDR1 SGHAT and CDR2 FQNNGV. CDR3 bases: TGTGCCAGCAGCACGACAGGGCTTGCCTACGAGCAGTACTTC. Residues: CASSTTGLAYEQYF.

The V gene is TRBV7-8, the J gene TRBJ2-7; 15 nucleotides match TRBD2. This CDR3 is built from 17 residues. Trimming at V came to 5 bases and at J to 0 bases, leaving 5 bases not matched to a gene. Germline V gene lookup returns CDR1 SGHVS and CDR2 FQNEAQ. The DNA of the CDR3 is TGTGCCAGCAGCACCGGGACTAGCGGGAGGTCCTCCTACGAGCAGTACTTC. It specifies CASSTGTSGRSSYEQYF.

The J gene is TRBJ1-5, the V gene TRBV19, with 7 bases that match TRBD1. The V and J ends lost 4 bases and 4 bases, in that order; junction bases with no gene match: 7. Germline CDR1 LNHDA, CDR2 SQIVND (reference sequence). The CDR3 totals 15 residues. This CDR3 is CASSTIDRANQPQHF. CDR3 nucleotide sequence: TGTGCCAGTAGTACCATAGACAGGGCAAATCAGCCCCAGCATTTT.

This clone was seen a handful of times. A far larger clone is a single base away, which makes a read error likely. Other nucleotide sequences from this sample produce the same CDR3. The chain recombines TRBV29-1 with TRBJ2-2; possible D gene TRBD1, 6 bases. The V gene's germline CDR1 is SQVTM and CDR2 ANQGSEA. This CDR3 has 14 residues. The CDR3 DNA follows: TGCAGCGTCGCTTGGACAGCGAACACCGGGGAGCTGTTCTTT. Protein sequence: CSVAWTANTGELFF.

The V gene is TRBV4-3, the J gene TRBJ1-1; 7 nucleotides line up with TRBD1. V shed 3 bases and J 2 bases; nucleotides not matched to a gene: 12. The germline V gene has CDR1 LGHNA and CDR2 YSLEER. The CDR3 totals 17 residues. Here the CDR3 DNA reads TGCGCCAGCAGCCAGACTCGCCCGGGACAGAGCAACACTGAAGCTTTCTTT. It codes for CASSQTRPGQSNTEAFF.

CDR3 region: CASSSNPRVLGLGQFF. CDR3 bases: TGTGCCAGCAGCTCCAATCCCAGGGTCCTAGGGCTGGGGCAGTTCTTC. The rearrangement links TRBV7-3 to TRBJ2-1; D is possibly TRBD1 (5 bases). CDR3 size: 16 residues. The germline V gene has CDR1 SGHTA and CDR2 FQGTGA. The V and J ends lost 4 bases and 12 bases respectively, with 25 bases between them.